This entry lists 32 T cell receptor beta chains sequenced from one sample in a study of graft-versus-host responses after intestinal transplantation. Responder cells labeled with CFSE (200,000) were co-plated with irradiated stimulator cells labeled with violet dye (200,000). Clones were read by immunoSEQ multiplex PCR, and TCRdb kept only the in-frame ones, dropping some. The data contain 6,000 to 8,000 clones, roughly a quarter of them singletons. This sample comprised alloreactive CD8+ T cells from a mixed lymphocyte reaction culture, obtained before transplantation. Subset described: CFSE-low proliferating T cells sorted from roughly six-day pre-transplant mixed lymphocyte reaction (GvH or HvG direction). The receptors here all came from a human patient who was an organ donor for intestinal transplantation.

The chain links TRBV7-8 to TRBJ2-7, with 7 bases aligning to TRBD1. The CDR3 contains 15 residues. V lost 0 bases, J lost 1 base, and 3 bases stayed unmatched. Germline-derived CDR1 and CDR2 are SGHVS and FQNEAQ. The CDR3, as DNA: TGTGCCAGCAGCTTAGCAGGGGACAGTTCCTACGAGCAGTACTTC. Translating gives CASSLAGDSSYEQYF.

V is TRBV28 and J is TRBJ1-1; 9 bases agree with TRBD1. CDR3 length equals 12 residues. Losses at the gene ends were 3 bases for V and 11 bases for J; bases not matched to a gene: 4. Per germline, CDR1 MDHEN and CDR2 SYDVKM. The CDR3 is CASSFWDRAAFF. As DNA, the CDR3 is TGTGCCAGCAGTTTTTGGGACAGGGCCGCTTTCTTT.

The chain joins TRBV15 to TRBJ2-7; 8 positions match TRBD2. Trimming at V came to 3 bases and at J to 3 bases, leaving 7 bases not matched to a gene. Per germline, CDR1 LNHNV and CDR2 YYDKDF (reference sequence). CDR3 length: 15 residues. The CDR3 protein is CATSRGATSGYEQYF. The CDR3 bases are TGTGCCACCAGCAGGGGAGCTACTAGCGGCTACGAGCAGTACTTC.

This clone was counted only a few times. The chain uses TRBV4-2 and TRBJ2-3, with unresolved D. The CDR3 is 18 residues long. Trimming cost V 1 base and J 6 bases, with 23 bases left between them. Looked up from germline, CDR1 is LGHNA and CDR2 is YNFKEQ. The CDR3 coding sequence is TGTGCCAGCAGCCAAGTCCCCATAGCTCCGTTCGCTTCGGATACGCAGTATTTT. This gives the protein CASSQVPIAPFASDTQYF.

By proportion, this clone is medium-sized. The chain is built from TRBV5-6 and TRBJ2-2, with 7 bases that match TRBD1. The CDR3 spans 15 residues. V shed 0 bases, J shed 5 bases, and the junction held 4 bases outside the gene matches. The germline V gene encodes CDR1 SGHDT and CDR2 YYEEEE. CDR3: CASSLEGGWTGELFF. The CDR3 bases are TGTGCCAGCAGCTTGGAAGGGGGCTGGACCGGGGAGCTGTTTTTT.

A few counts support this clone. The rearrangement uses TRBV6-1 and TRBJ2-7; D not certain. Germline CDR1 reads MNHNS; CDR2 reads SASEGT. V shed 2 bases and J shed 4 bases, with 6 bases lying between them. This CDR3 has 12 residues. The CDR3 sequence is CASSERLYEQYF. DNA for the CDR3: TGTGCCAGCAGTGAACGGCTATACGAGCAGTACTTC.

Remarks on this clone: A read error is the likely source, as a far larger clone sits one nucleotide away. The J gene is TRBJ1-1, the V gene TRBV7-9; D unresolved. Germline V gene sequence: CDR1 SEHNR, CDR2 FQNEAQ (reference sequence). There are 12 residues in the CDR3. CDR3 DNA sequence: TGTGCCTGCAGCTTAATGAGCTTCTTGGCTTTCTTT. Translated: CACSLMSFLAFF.

This clone has a handful of counts. The chain couples TRBV7-2 to TRBJ2-3; 10 bases agree with TRBD2. The V gene end was trimmed by 1 base and the J gene end by 3 bases; junction bases not matched to a gene: 10. CDR3 size: 18 residues. Per germline, CDR1 SGHTA and CDR2 FQGNSA. The CDR3 protein is CASSLDKPLAGVTDTQYF. CDR3 DNA: TGTGCCAGCAGCTTAGATAAACCCCTAGCGGGAGTGACAGATACGCAGTATTTT.

The chain couples TRBV9 to TRBJ2-5; D may be TRBD1 (5 bases). Germline values: CDR1 SGDLS, CDR2 YYNGEE. This CDR3 is built from 14 residues. V lost 4 bases and J 2 bases, leaving 12 bases between the germline ends. The CDR3 region has the DNA TGTGCCAGCAGCTTAAGACAGCCTCAAGAGACCCAGTACTTC. Amino acid sequence: CASSLRQPQETQYF.

There are many counts of this clone. Its ends do not fully match the called genes, so a read error is possible. CDR3 coding DNA: TGCGCCAGCAGCCTGGGACGGACCTACGAGCAGTACTTC. It specifies CASSLGRTYEQYF. The V call is TRBV7-9, the J call TRBJ2-7, with D perhaps assigned TRBD1 or TRBD2 (5 bases each). CDR3 length equals 13 residues. Germline-derived CDR1 and CDR2 are SEHNR and FQNEAQ (reference sequence).

The rearrangement joins TRBV2 to TRBJ1-1; 8 nucleotides agree with TRBD1. The CDR3 covers 15 residues. The V gene end was trimmed by 6 bases and the J gene end by 4 bases; junction bases not matched to a gene: 10. Germline V gene sequence: CDR1 SNHLY, CDR2 FYNNEI. The CDR3 sequence: CASSLAGGLGTEAFF. As DNA, the CDR3 is TGTGCCAGCAGCTTAGCAGGGGGCCTAGGCACTGAAGCTTTCTTT.

J is TRBJ2-7 and V is TRBV5-1; 7 bases match TRBD1. This CDR3 is 15 amino acids long. The germline gives CDR1 SGHRS, CDR2 YFSETQ. V shed 4 bases, J shed 3 bases, and the junction held 10 bases outside the gene matches. The CDR3 coding sequence is TGCGCCAGCAGCCCTAGGACAGGTCTAGGCTACGAGCAGTACTTC. Translation: CASSPRTGLGYEQYF.

By sample fraction, this clone is medium-sized (0.01 to 0.1%). The chain couples TRBV19 to TRBJ1-2, with 7 positions matching TRBD1. Losses at the gene ends were 6 bases for V and 3 bases for J; bases not matched to a gene: 1. The CDR3 consists of 12 residues. The germline V gene has CDR1 LNHDA and CDR2 SQIVND (reference sequence). In DNA form, the CDR3 reads TGTGCCAGTAGAGACAGGGACTATGGCTACACCTTC. Its translation: CASRDRDYGYTF.

Sample share makes this clone large. The rearrangement uses TRBV7-9 and TRBJ2-7; 10 nucleotides line up with TRBD2. The CDR3 loop spans 15 amino acids. V gave up 5 bases and J gave up 0 bases; unmatched junction bases: 4. Per the germline V gene, CDR1 is SEHNR and CDR2 is FQNEAQ (reference sequence). CDR3 nucleotides: TGTGCCAGCAGCGGGACTAGCGCCAGCTCCTACGAGCAGTACTTC. This gives the protein CASSGTSASSYEQYF.

The chain joins TRBV6-6 to TRBJ2-6; D call uncertain. V lost 6 bases to trimming and J lost 4 bases, with 7 bases between them. The CDR3 covers 13 residues. In germline, CDR1 is MNHNY, CDR2 SVGAGI (reference sequence). The CDR3 region is CASRPWGANVLTF. The CDR3 DNA reads as TGTGCCAGCAGGCCCTGGGGGGCCAACGTCCTGACTTTC.

This clone turned up a few times. This rearrangement joins TRBV18 to TRBJ2-7; D is possibly TRBD2 (5 bases). This CDR3 is built from 15 residues. Trimming shortened V by 6 bases and J by 1 base, and 16 bases separated the two germline ends. Germline V gene data show CDR1 as KGHSH and CDR2 as LQKENI. The CDR3 nucleotides are TGTGCCAGCTCCCAGACCCGTCGAGGGTCCTACGAGCAGTACTTC. Amino acids: CASSQTRRGSYEQYF.

CDR3 residues: CASSLIGGPSDEQFF. The CDR3 DNA sequence: TGTGCCAGCAGCTTAATAGGGGGCCCCAGCGATGAGCAGTTCTTC. V gene TRBV7-6 combines with J gene TRBJ2-1; TRBD1 aligns across 7 bases. Germline-derived CDR1 and CDR2 are SGHVS and FNYEAQ. The CDR3 is made up of 15 amino acids. The V segment lost 2 bases and the J segment 8 bases; nucleotides outside the gene matches: 9.

This clone was picked up a small number of times. The chain carries TRBV13 and TRBJ2-1, with no clear D. The CDR3 consists of 12 residues. Looked up from germline, CDR1 is PRHDT and CDR2 is FYEKMQ (reference sequence). The V gene lost 2 bases and the J gene lost 11 bases, with 10 bases spanning the gap. CDR3 amino acids: CASSLLSFKQFF. In nucleotides, the CDR3 is TGTGCCAGCAGCTTATTGAGTTTCAAGCAGTTCTTC.

Within the sample, this clone is medium-sized. This rearrangement joins TRBV7-9 to TRBJ2-7; no clear D gene. This CDR3 has 13 residues. Germline CDR1 is SEHNR and CDR2 is FQNEAQ (reference sequence). V was shortened by 1 base and J by 7 bases, with 11 bases between the two germline ends. Here the CDR3 reads CASSLEGLCEQYF. DNA for the CDR3: TGTGCCAGCAGCTTAGAAGGGCTTTGTGAGCAGTACTTC.

This clone was observed a few times. The V and J genes are TRBV13 and TRBJ2-5; no clear D. The ends were cut back, 2 bases at V and 5 bases at J, with 9 bases in the middle. This CDR3 has 13 amino acids. In germline, CDR1 is PRHDT, CDR2 FYEKMQ (reference sequence). The CDR3 loop is CASSLPPSETQYF. The DNA for the CDR3 is TGTGCCAGCAGCTTACCCCCCTCGGAGACCCAGTACTTC.

The DNA for the CDR3 is TGTGCCAGTAGTATCCTTCAGGGGGCGGGGACTGAAGCTTTCTTT. This encodes CASSILQGAGTEAFF. This chain joins TRBV19 and TRBJ1-1, with 8 bases identical to TRBD1. With 3 bases clipped from V and 5 bases from J, the junction kept 8 bases outside the gene matches. Germline-derived CDR1 and CDR2 are LNHDA and SQIVND (reference sequence). This CDR3 spans 15 amino acids.

This clone ranks as medium-sized. The rearrangement links TRBV9 to TRBJ2-7, with D unclear. This CDR3 contains 15 residues. Trimming stripped 0 bases from V and 0 bases from J, with 10 bases between. Germline V gene sequence: CDR1 SGDLS, CDR2 YYNGEE. CDR3 coding DNA: TGTGCCAGCAGCGTAGAGGTGGGTGGCTCCTACGAGCAGTACTTC. It specifies CASSVEVGGSYEQYF.

The chain uses TRBV29-1 and TRBJ2-7, with D perhaps matching TRBD1 (6 bases). Per the germline V gene, CDR1 is SQVTM and CDR2 is ANQGSEA. The CDR3 loop spans 18 amino acids. V lost 1 base to trimming and J lost 0 bases, with 22 bases between them. The CDR3 sequence is CSVEVVAGVGLSSYEQYF. DNA for the CDR3: TGCAGCGTTGAAGTCGTGGCAGGGGTGGGCCTTAGCTCCTACGAGCAGTACTTC.

This clone was detected once. The CDR3 is CASSYQPQHF. Written as DNA, the CDR3 is TGTGCCAGCAGTTATCAGCCCCAGCATTTT. The chain employs TRBV6-1 and TRBJ1-5; D not resolved. Trimming pared 5 bases from V and 5 bases from J, leaving 1 base between. CDR3 size: 10 residues. The germline V gene has CDR1 MNHNS and CDR2 SASEGT.

This clone has only a few counts. The genes are TRBV7-2 and TRBJ2-7; D is uncertain. V lost 1 base and J 4 bases, leaving 8 bases between the germline ends. Germline V CDR1 and CDR2: SGHTA, FQGNSA. The CDR3 spans 13 residues. CDR3 region: CASSLVVGYEQYF. CDR3 nucleotide sequence: TGTGCCAGCAGCTTAGTTGTGGGTTACGAGCAGTACTTC.

This clone has only a few counts. The chain couples TRBV4-3 to TRBJ2-1; D may be TRBD2 (5 bases). The ends were cut back, 1 base at V and 7 bases at J, with 17 bases in the middle. The V gene's germline CDR1 is LGHNA and CDR2 YSLEER. This CDR3 is built from 16 residues. The CDR3 reads CASSQAAARETNEQFF. CDR3 sequence (DNA): TGCGCCAGCAGCCAAGCCGCTGCGAGGGAGACGAATGAGCAGTTCTTC.

This clone was counted a few times. The V call is TRBV6-1, the J call TRBJ2-3; D possibly matches TRBD1 or TRBD2 (5 bases each). This CDR3 has 16 amino acids. The germline gives CDR1 MNHNS, CDR2 SASEGT. With 0 bases removed from V and 3 bases from J, the gap between germline ends came to 13 bases. The CDR3 region is CASSEADTRGTDTQYF. The CDR3 DNA follows: TGTGCCAGCAGTGAAGCGGACACTAGGGGTACAGATACGCAGTATTTT.

The gene calls are TRBV6-1 and TRBJ2-7; 10 positions match TRBD2. This CDR3 is built from 14 residues. V was pared by 5 bases and J by 3 bases, with 4 bases of the junction left unmatched. Looked up from germline, CDR1 is MNHNS and CDR2 is SASEGT. The DNA for the CDR3 is TGTGCCAGCAGTAGCCTAGCGGGAGACTACGAGCAGTACTTC. This sequence encodes CASSSLAGDYEQYF.

This rearrangement joins TRBV21-1 to TRBJ1-4. TRBV21-1 is a documented pseudogene. CDR3 length equals 12 residues. The chain's CDR3 is CASSKVGEKLFF. The CDR3 DNA reads TGTGCCAGCAGCAAAGTTGGTGAAAAACTGTTTTTT.

This rearrangement joins TRBV4-3 to TRBJ2-1; TRBD2 aligns across 9 bases. The CDR3 spans 17 residues. In germline, CDR1 is LGHNA, CDR2 YSLEER. V lost 0 bases to trimming and J lost 6 bases; unmatched junction nucleotides: 9. CDR3 residues: CASSQDYTTSGPNEQFF. In nucleotides, the CDR3 is TGCGCCAGCAGCCAAGATTATACGACTAGCGGACCCAATGAGCAGTTCTTC.

The rearrangement uses TRBV10-3 and TRBJ2-7, with 7 bases identical to TRBD1. The V gene's germline CDR1 is ENHRY and CDR2 SYGVKD. V dropped 8 bases and J dropped 3; count of bases not matched to a gene: 1. This CDR3 has 11 residues. The CDR3 coding sequence is TGTGCCATCCGGGACAGCTACGAGCAGTACTTC. This translates into CAIRDSYEQYF.

The chain couples TRBV7-2 to TRBJ2-7; unclear D gene. This CDR3 contains 15 residues. V lost 2 bases and J lost 2, with 13 bases in between. Germline V CDR1 and CDR2: SGHTA, FQGNSA. CDR3 residues: CASSLYRVGPYEQYF. The CDR3 nucleotides read TGTGCCAGCAGCTTATACCGCGTCGGACCCTACGAGCAGTACTTC.